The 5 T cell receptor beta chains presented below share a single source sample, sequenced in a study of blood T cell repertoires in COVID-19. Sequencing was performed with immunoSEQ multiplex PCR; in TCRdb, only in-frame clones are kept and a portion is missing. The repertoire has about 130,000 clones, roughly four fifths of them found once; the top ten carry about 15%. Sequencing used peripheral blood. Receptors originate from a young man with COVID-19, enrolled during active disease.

This chain's CDR3 is CASSLRQNTEAFF. Here the CDR3 DNA reads TGTGCCAGTAGTCTAAGACAAAACACTGAAGCTTTCTTT. The chain links TRBV19 to TRBJ1-1; D gene uncertain. V lost 5 bases, J lost 2 bases, and 9 bases lay in between. The CDR3 has 13 residues. Per germline, CDR1 LNHDA and CDR2 SQIVND (reference sequence).

CDR3 residues: CASSGSGGAETQYF. CDR3 nucleotide sequence: TGTGCCAGCAGCGGTAGCGGGGGGGCAGAGACCCAGTACTTC. The chain carries TRBV6-5 and TRBJ2-5, with 11 bases identical to TRBD2. The junction had 4 bases not matched to a gene; V was cut back by 6 bases and J by 4 bases. CDR1 is MNHEY, CDR2 SVGAGI, per germline. CDR3 length equals 14 residues.

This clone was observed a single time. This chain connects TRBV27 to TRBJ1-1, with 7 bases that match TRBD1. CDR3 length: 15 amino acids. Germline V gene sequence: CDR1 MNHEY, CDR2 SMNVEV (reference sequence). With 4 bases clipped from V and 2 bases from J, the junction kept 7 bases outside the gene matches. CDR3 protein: CASSWQGGLNTEAFF. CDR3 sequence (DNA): TGTGCCAGCAGTTGGCAGGGGGGCCTTAACACTGAAGCTTTCTTT.

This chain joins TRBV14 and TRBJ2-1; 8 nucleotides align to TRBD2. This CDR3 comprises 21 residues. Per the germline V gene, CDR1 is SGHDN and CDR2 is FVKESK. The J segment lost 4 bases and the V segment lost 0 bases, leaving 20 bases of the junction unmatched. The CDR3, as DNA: TGTGCCAGCAGCCAAGATCCGGCCCAAGGTCCCCGGGGGGGCTCTTACAATGAGCAGTTCTTC. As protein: CASSQDPAQGPRGGSYNEQFF.

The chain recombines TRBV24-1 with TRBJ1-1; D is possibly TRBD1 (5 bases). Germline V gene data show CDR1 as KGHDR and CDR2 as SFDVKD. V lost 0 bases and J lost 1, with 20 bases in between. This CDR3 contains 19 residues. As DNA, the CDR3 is TGTGCCACCAGTGATTTGCAAATTCTTGGGCGAAGGGGGAACACTGAAGCTTTCTTT. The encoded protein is CATSDLQILGRRGNTEAFF.